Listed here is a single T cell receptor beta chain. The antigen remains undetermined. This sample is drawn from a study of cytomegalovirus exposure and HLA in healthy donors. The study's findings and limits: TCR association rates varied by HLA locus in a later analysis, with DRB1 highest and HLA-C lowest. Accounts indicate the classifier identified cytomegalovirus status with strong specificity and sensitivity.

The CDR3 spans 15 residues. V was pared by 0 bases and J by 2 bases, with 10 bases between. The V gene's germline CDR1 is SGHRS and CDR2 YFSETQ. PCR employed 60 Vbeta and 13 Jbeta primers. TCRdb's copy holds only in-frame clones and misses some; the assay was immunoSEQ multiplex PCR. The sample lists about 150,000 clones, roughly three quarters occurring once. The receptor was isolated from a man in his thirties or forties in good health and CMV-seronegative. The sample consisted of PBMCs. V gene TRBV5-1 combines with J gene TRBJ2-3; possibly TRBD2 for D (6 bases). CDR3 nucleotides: TGCGCCAGCAGCTTGGGCAGGGAGGCCACAGATACGCAGTATTTT. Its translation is CASSLGREATDTQYF.